These 5 T cell receptor beta chains originate from one sample sequenced in a study of PD-1 blockade in classical Hodgkin lymphoma. All patients relapsed after autologous stem cell transplantation, and brentuximab vedotin exposure varied. Sequenced by immunoSEQ multiplex PCR; TCRdb stores in-frame clones only, minus some. The repertoire holds roughly 150,000 clones, around 73% seen once, with roughly 10% in the top ten. The input for sequencing was peripheral blood mononuclear cells (PBMCs), taken before the second cycle of nivolumab. The receptors were gathered from a human donor with classical Hodgkin lymphoma.

Here the CDR3 reads CASSPRQGAAYEQYF. DNA for the CDR3: TGTGCCAGCAGCCCCCGACAGGGGGCTGCCTACGAGCAGTACTTC. The chain recombines TRBV7-6 with TRBJ2-7; 10 bases are a match to TRBD1. CDR1 and CDR2 from the germline V gene are SGHVS and FNYEAQ. The CDR3 contains 15 residues. With V trimmed by 5 bases and J by 2 bases, 6 bases remained unmatched.

This clone was observed a single time. V usage is TRBV6-6 and J usage is TRBJ1-1; possibly TRBD1 for D (5 bases). The CDR3 consists of 13 residues. Germline assignment: CDR1 MNHNY and CDR2 SVGAGI (reference sequence). V gave up 7 bases and J gave up 1 base, with 10 bases separating them. The CDR3 bases are TGTGCCAGCAAAAGGGGCCCGAACACTGAAGCTTTCTTT. Amino acid sequence: CASKRGPNTEAFF.

The gene calls are TRBV6-5 and TRBJ1-3; 7 positions match TRBD1. Trimming cost V 4 bases and J 2 bases; bases outside gene matches: 8. Germline CDR1 MNHEY, CDR2 SVGAGI. There are 16 residues in the CDR3. CDR3 sequence: CASSSQGVPTGNTIYF. CDR3 DNA: TGTGCCAGCAGTTCCCAGGGGGTCCCTACTGGAAACACCATATATTTT.

The V gene is TRBV6-5, the J gene TRBJ1-3; the D is unclear. The CDR3 totals 14 residues. V gave up 2 bases and J gave up 1 base, with 6 bases separating them. Germline V gene sequence: CDR1 MNHEY, CDR2 SVGAGI. The CDR3: CASSYGRSGNTIYF. CDR3 nucleotide sequence: TGTGCCAGCAGTTACGGCAGGTCTGGAAACACCATATATTTT.

The chain carries TRBV19 and TRBJ2-2, with D perhaps TRBD1 (6 bases). With 2 bases removed from V and 4 bases from J, the gap between germline ends came to 17 bases. The V gene's germline CDR1 is LNHDA and CDR2 SQIVND (reference sequence). This CDR3 contains 17 residues. The CDR3: CASSITVTTGSTGELFF. Written as DNA, the CDR3 is TGTGCCAGTAGTATAACGGTTACAACAGGGTCCACCGGGGAGCTGTTTTTT.